These T cell receptor beta chains were read from a single sample in a study of cytomegalovirus exposure and HLA in healthy donors. TCRdb keeps only in-frame clones here, not all; method: immunoSEQ multiplex PCR. The sample contains about 140,000 clones, over 65% of which appear only once. The specimen sequenced was PBMCs. These receptors came from a female donor in good health and CMV-seronegative. CDR3s include the opening cysteine and the closing phenylalanine or tryptophan. The D gene is left open where the match is weak. Expanded clones get a size class; other rows say once, few or many, or leave the size out.

>TRBD1|TRBJ2-7|-|TRBV19
CASSIVSPIVDGTGVFEQYF
TGTGCCAGTAGTATAGTCTCGCCAATCGTAGACGGGACAGGGGTTTTCGAGCAGTACTTC
>TRBD1|TRBJ1-2|-|TRBV10-3
CAISDRGRNYGYTF
TGTGCCATCAGTGACAGGGGGCGTAACTATGGCTACACCTTC
>-|TRBJ2-6|-|TRBV7-3
CASSLSGANSGANVLTF
TGTGCCAGCAGCTTAAGCGGGGCGAACTCTGGGGCCAACGTCCTGACTTTC
>TRBD2|TRBJ2-3|few|TRBV19
CASSILSGVSTDTQYF
TGTGCCAGTAGTATTTTAAGCGGGGTAAGCACAGATACGCAGTATTTT
>-|TRBJ1-1|-|TRBV7-2
CASSPPIPEAFF
TGTGCCAGCAGCCCCCCTATCCCTGAAGCTTTCTTT
>TRBD2|TRBJ2-1|-|TRBV11-2
CASSSISGRAHNEQFF
TGTGCCAGCAGCTCAATTAGCGGGAGGGCCCACAATGAGCAGTTCTTC
>TRBD1|TRBJ2-5|-|TRBV4-2
CASSQDVIGTGGTQYF
TGTGCCAGCAGCCAAGATGTAATCGGAACAGGGGGGACCCAGTACTTC
>-|TRBJ2-1|-|TRBV7-9
CSSSFGADEQFF
TGTTCCAGCAGCTTTGGGGCTGATGAGCAGTTCTTC
>TRBD1|TRBJ1-5|-|TRBV19
CASSRAGGFRNQPQHF
TGTGCCAGTAGTAGGGCAGGGGGTTTTCGAAATCAGCCCCAGCATTTT
>TRBD1|TRBJ1-2|-|TRBV7-2
CASSPRQGGKSYGYTF
TGTGCCAGCAGCCCACGACAGGGGGGAAAAAGCTATGGCTACACCTTC
>TRBD2|TRBJ2-1|once|TRBV7-6
CASSFRGRALHEQFF
TGTGCCAGCAGCTTCCGCGGGAGGGCCCTTCATGAGCAGTTCTTC
>-|TRBJ1-2|-|TRBV2
CASSVVQAPPANYGYTF
TGTGCCAGCAGTGTCGTCCAGGCCCCACCAGCTAACTATGGCTACACCTTC
>-|TRBJ2-3|-|TRBV5-1
CASSLQLGGQYF
TGCGCCAGCAGCTTACAACTAGGAGGGCAGTATTTT
>-|TRBJ2-1|-|TRBV30
CAWIMGAQQFF
TGTGCCTGGATAATGGGAGCTCAGCAGTTCTTC
>-|TRBJ2-3|-|TRBV29-1
CSVESWLAGGITDTQYF
TGCAGCGTTGAAAGTTGGTTGGCAGGGGGGATCACAGATACGCAGTATTTT
>-|TRBJ1-1|-|TRBV30
CAWSDDSGKAFF
TGTGCCTGGAGCGACGACAGTGGGAAAGCTTTCTTT
>-|TRBJ1-2|-|TRBV30
CAWASDRDYGYTF
TGTGCCTGGGCCTCGGATCGGGACTATGGCTACACCTTC
>TRBD1|TRBJ1-2|-|TRBV30
CAWSVGGDRGIYTF
TGTGCCTGGAGTGTAGGAGGGGACAGGGGGATTTACACCTTC
>TRBD2|TRBJ2-7|-|TRBV6-1
CASSELAGLRYEQYF
TGTGCCAGCAGTGAACTAGCGGGACTACGATACGAGCAGTACTTC
>-|TRBJ2-1|-|TRBV28
CASSLWTQGLNNEQFF
TGTGCCAGCAGTTTGTGGACACAGGGATTGAACAATGAGCAGTTCTTC
>-|TRBJ2-6|-|TRBV5-1
CASSLTPGASSGANVLTF
TGCGCCAGCAGCTTGACCCCAGGGGCCTCCTCTGGGGCCAACGTCCTGACTTTC
>-|TRBJ2-1|-|TRBV28
CASSLDNPPEQFF
TGTGCCAGCAGTTTAGACAATCCACCGGAGCAGTTCTTC
>-|TRBJ2-5|once|TRBV14
CASSQDVAAGLSPLKQETQYF
TGTGCCAGCAGCCAAGATGTCGCAGCGGGCCTCTCCCCACTCAAGCAAGAGACCCAGTACTTC
>-|TRBJ2-1|-|TRBV19
CASSLTYNEQFF
TGTGCCAGTAGTCTCACTTACAATGAGCAGTTCTTC
>TRBD1|TRBJ1-4|-|TRBV5-1
CASSLGAGGEKLFF
TGCGCCAGCAGCTTGGGGGCAGGGGGTGAAAAACTGTTTTTT
>TRBD1|TRBJ1-5|-|TRBV28
CASNTGGVSNQPQHF
TGTGCCAGCAATACAGGGGGGGTTAGCAATCAGCCCCAGCATTTT
>-|TRBJ1-1|-|TRBV5-1
CASSLEVRAAAEAFF
TGCGCCAGCAGCTTGGAGGTCAGGGCTGCAGCTGAAGCTTTCTTT
>-|TRBJ2-6|-|TRBV2
CASRKGVSTSGANVLTF
TGTGCCAGCAGGAAAGGGGTTAGTACTTCTGGGGCCAACGTCCTGACTTTC
>TRBD2|TRBJ2-3|-|TRBV15
CATSESSGATDTQYF
TGTGCCACCAGCGAGTCTAGCGGGGCCACAGATACGCAGTATTTT
>-|TRBJ2-2|-|TRBV19
CASTSRGSNTGELFF
TGTGCCAGTACCTCACGGGGTAGTAACACCGGGGAGCTGTTTTTT
>TRBD1|TRBJ1-6|-|TRBV5-4
CASSPPLGTANSPLHF
TGTGCCAGCAGCCCCCCCCTCGGGACAGCTAATTCACCCCTCCACTTT
>TRBD2|TRBJ2-1|-|TRBV29-1
CSVVGLAGESYSYNEQFF
TGCAGCGTTGTGGGACTAGCGGGAGAATCCTACTCCTACAATGAGCAGTTCTTC
>TRBD1|TRBJ1-4|-|TRBV7-9
CASSLAPRQGEKLFF
TGTGCCAGCAGCTTAGCCCCGCGACAGGGGGAAAAACTGTTTTTT
>-|TRBJ2-5|few|TRBV5-6
CASSLISDSQETQYF
TGTGCCAGCAGCTTGATTTCGGACAGCCAAGAGACCCAGTACTTC
>-|TRBJ2-7|-|TRBV6-1
CASSVVSSYEQYF
TGTGCCAGCAGTGTAGTTAGCTCCTACGAGCAGTACTTC
>-|TRBJ2-1|-|TRBV28
CASSIRPTVNNEQFF
TGTGCCAGCAGCATAAGGCCCACAGTCAACAATGAGCAGTTCTTC
>-|TRBJ2-7|-|TRBV6-4
CASQPYEQYF
TGTGCCTCACAGCCCTACGAGCAGTACTTC
>TRBD1|TRBJ1-2|once|TRBV5-6
CASSFRDRGPAGYTF
TGTGCCAGCAGCTTTAGGGACAGGGGGCCGGCTGGCTACACCTTC
>-|TRBJ2-5|-|TRBV28
CASSLPGQIQETQYF
TGTGCCAGCAGTTTACCGGGACAAATCCAAGAGACCCAGTACTTC
>-|TRBJ1-1|-|TRBV9
CASSVGGRGTEAFF
TGTGCCAGCAGCGTAGGGGGTAGGGGCACTGAAGCTTTCTTT
>TRBD1|TRBJ2-1|-|TRBV5-1
CASSLGQDHNYNNEQFF
TGCGCCAGCAGCCTGGGACAGGACCACAACTACAACAATGAGCAGTTCTTC
>TRBD1|TRBJ1-4|-|TRBV28
CASRTGFEKLFF
TGTGCCAGCAGGACAGGGTTTGAAAAACTGTTTTTT
>TRBD2|TRBJ2-3|-|TRBV29-1
CSVGYSGVTDTQYF
TGCAGCGTTGGATATAGCGGGGTAACAGATACGCAGTATTTT
>TRBD1|TRBJ1-2|-|TRBV7-9
CASSYRQGHGYTF
TGTGCCAGCAGCTACCGACAGGGTCATGGCTACACCTTC
>-|TRBJ2-1|-|TRBV7-9
CASSLVEEQFF
TGTGCCAGCAGCTTAGTGGAGGAGCAGTTCTTC
>-|TRBJ2-3|-|TRBV15
CATSSGGRGTDTQYF
TGTGCCACCAGCAGCGGGGGGCGGGGCACAGATACGCAGTATTTT
>-|TRBJ1-1|-|TRBV7-3
CASSSLRETEAFF
TGTGCCAGCAGCTCCCTGAGGGAGACTGAAGCTTTCTTT
>-|TRBJ1-1|-|TRBV5-1
CASSFQGLDEAFF
TGCGCCAGCAGCTTCCAGGGGCTGGATGAAGCTTTCTTT
>-|TRBJ2-5|-|TRBV28
CASRGTLTETQYF
TGTGCCAGCAGGGGGACATTGACGGAGACCCAGTACTTC
>TRBD2|TRBJ2-1|-|TRBV19
CASSMRREGRSNEQFF
TGTGCCAGTAGTATGCGGCGGGAGGGCCGATCAAATGAGCAGTTCTTC
>-|TRBJ1-4|-|TRBV29-1
CSGRGMTNEKLFF
TGCAGCGGGCGGGGTATGACTAATGAAAAACTGTTTTTT
>TRBD1|TRBJ2-1|-|TRBV5-4
CASSLPRQGIYNEQFF
TGTGCCAGCAGCTTGCCTAGACAGGGTATCTACAATGAGCAGTTCTTC
>TRBD1|TRBJ2-7|-|TRBV7-2
CASSPPGQGLQTYEQYF
TGTGCCAGCAGTCCGCCGGGACAGGGTTTGCAGACCTACGAGCAGTACTTC
>-|TRBJ2-7|few|TRBV5-5
CASIPRDGAYEQYF
TGTGCCAGCATTCCGCGGGACGGGGCCTACGAGCAGTACTTC
>TRBD2|TRBJ2-1|once|TRBV27
CASSSGPRRAGVGEQFF
TGTGCCAGCAGTTCCGGCCCTAGACGAGCGGGAGTGGGTGAGCAGTTCTTC
>-|TRBJ2-7|-|TRBV7-8
CASSPVLSITGNFYEQYF
TGTGCCAGCAGCCCTGTCCTCTCCATAACAGGGAATTTCTACGAGCAGTACTTC
>-|TRBJ2-2|-|TRBV9
CASSVQPGITGELFF
TGTGCCAGCAGCGTACAGCCAGGGATCACCGGGGAGCTGTTTTTT
>-|TRBJ1-5|-|TRBV28
CASSQTGSNNQPQHF
TGTGCCAGCAGTCAAACAGGGTCGAACAATCAGCCCCAGCATTTT
>-|TRBJ1-1|few|TRBV5-1
CASSLGPAAGTEAFF
TGCGCCAGCAGCTTGGGGCCAGCCGCGGGCACTGAAGCTTTCTTT